This T cell receptor (beta chain) appears in the sequencing data of a study of Tregs in tolerant kidney transplant recipients. Repertoires were generated with immunoSEQ multiplex PCR, while TCRdb's copy carries only in-frame clones and drops some. Of 81,000 or so clones in the sample, 90% to 95% were seen once. Comment on this clone: Its matching antigen is unknown.

The nonmyeloablative bone marrow transplants came from related graft donors, with transient mixed chimerism. Thawed PBMCs were FACS-sorted into unstimulated CD4+CD25+CD127- regulatory T cells, CD4+CD25- non-regulatory cells, CD4 and CD8 cells. The CDR3 is made up of 17 amino acids. V lost 5 bases, J lost 0 bases, and 20 bases lay in between. Germline V CDR1 and CDR2: LNHDA, SQIVND (reference sequence). Findings and caveats of the study: Activated donor B cell expansion appeared to reveal the most relevant donor-specific TCRbeta repertoire. Validation in larger populations is needed because few patients were studied. Biological reproducibility was not directly addressed in this study.

The starting material was CD4+ T cells from blood (PBMCs), obtained 24 months after the transplant. This TCR was recovered from a human patient who received a combined kidney and bone marrow transplant. Some of the T cells may derive from the graft donor. The chain has TRBV19 and TRBJ2-7, with D perhaps matching TRBD2 (6 bases). The CDR3: CASSPRGSIRGSYEQYF. The DNA for the CDR3 is TGTGCCAGTAGTCCGCGGGGTTCCATTCGTGGCTCCTACGAGCAGTACTTC.